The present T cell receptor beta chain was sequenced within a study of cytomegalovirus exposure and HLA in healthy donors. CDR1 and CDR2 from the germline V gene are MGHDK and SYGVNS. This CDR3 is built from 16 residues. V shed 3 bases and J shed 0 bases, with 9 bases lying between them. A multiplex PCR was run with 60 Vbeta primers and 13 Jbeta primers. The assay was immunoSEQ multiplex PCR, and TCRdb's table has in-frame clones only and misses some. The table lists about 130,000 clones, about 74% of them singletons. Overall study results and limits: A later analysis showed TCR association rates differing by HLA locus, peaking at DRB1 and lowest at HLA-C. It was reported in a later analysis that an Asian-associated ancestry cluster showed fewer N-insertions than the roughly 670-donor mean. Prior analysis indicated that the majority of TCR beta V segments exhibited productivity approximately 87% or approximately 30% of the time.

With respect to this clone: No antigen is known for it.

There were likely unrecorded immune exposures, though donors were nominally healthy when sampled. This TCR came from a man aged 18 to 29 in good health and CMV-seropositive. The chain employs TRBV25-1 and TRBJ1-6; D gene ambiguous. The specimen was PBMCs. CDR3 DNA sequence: TGTGCCAGCAGTGAGTTTCCCAGCTCCTATAATTCACCCCTCCACTTT. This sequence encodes CASSEFPSSYNSPLHF.